A selection of T cell receptor beta chains follows, all from one sample in a study of T cell responses to AZD1222 COVID-19 vaccine. TCRdb keeps only in-frame clones here, not all; method: immunoSEQ multiplex PCR. This sample has about 210,000 clones, with roughly 94% found just once. The input for sequencing was peripheral blood, taken 28 days after the second dose of the MenACWY control vaccine. The source is an adult who received the MenACWY meningococcal vaccine as a control. The conserved cysteine and the conserved F or W are not part of the CDR3 here. Clone size is stated in some rows and not others, as once, few, many or a class when expanded.

>TRBV6-2/TRBV6-3|NA
ASSRPGNEGYEQY
>TRBV5-6|once
ASSLDGGQRVTEAF
>TRBV10-1|NA
ASSESTGARRDTQY
>TRBV7-2|NA
ASSLDPGNTIY
>TRBV7-9|NA
ASSSGPSSGNTIY
>TRBV27|NA
ASSFRQGAKDTEAF
>TRBV6-5|once
ASSYGGTGWQETQY
>TRBV6-5|NA
ASSYSSARSSYEQY
>TRBV6-6|once
ASSLGLAETDTQY
>TRBV6-4|NA
ASSDGTGGGEQF
>TRBV29-1|NA
SVEVGGTGAGYT
>TRBV5-1|NA
ASKADNTGELF
>TRBV5-6|NA
ASSSPAWGGPNTEAF
>TRBV24-1|NA
ATSVSAGNTGELF
>TRBV28|once
ASSGPRGEQF
>TRBV6-5|NA
ASSYSSLQDTQY
>TRBV5-6|NA
ASSSTGGHEQF
>TRBV9|once
ASSLSWPNYGYT
>TRBV30|NA
AWRVPRTGKGNTIY
>TRBV27|NA
ASITPGTRKNTGELF
>TRBV5-8|few
ASSLFVSYNEQF
>TRBV27|NA
ASSPGGQGFLVNTEAF
>TRBV5-1|NA
ASSLAGTGREAF
>TRBV5-5|NA
ASSPGLSNQPQH
>TRBV27|NA
ASSLRGRGTTSTDTQY
>TRBV19|NA
ASIGGGLFTEAF
>TRBV9|NA
ASSVDMGQSTGELF
>TRBV30|NA
AWSVQGVQANTGELF
>TRBV10-3|NA
AIKRGMNTEAF
>TRBV6-5|NA
AIRQGAMNTEAF
>TRBV30|NA
AWIKPRTSLSGELF
>TRBV27|NA
ASSFHGELF
>TRBV28|NA
ASSFQGFSNQPQH
>TRBV7-9|NA
ASTDLQGKVASYEQY
>TRBV27|NA
ASRSGLAVGEQF
>TRBV6-1|once
ASSPGQGNEAF
>TRBV5-4|NA
ASSPEGGLAAYNEQF
>TRBV7-3|NA
ASSSYPLTKFDTGELF
>TRBV5-4|once
ASATSGGYQDTQY
>TRBV5-1|once
ASGGGTIGEQY
>TRBV19|NA
ATDPPGPRNQPQH
>TRBV11-3|once
ASSLSMGGYNEQF
>TRBV18|NA
ASSSDSSSYEQY
>TRBV2|NA
ASSERDRGLTDTQY
>TRBV2|NA
ASSVRDKTPRNTEAF
>TRBV6-5|NA
ASSYSTLGAKYGAF
>TRBV5-1|NA
ASSLNGGSYNEQF
>TRBV7-9|few
ASSLGQGFIYEQY
>TRBV24-1|NA
ATSGGPYNEQF
>TRBV29-1|NA
SVGGLAGDYNEQF
>TRBV6-5|NA
ASSSGQGLNTEAF
>TRBV27|NA
ASSGQGEYNEKLF
>TRBV27|NA
ASSFGPFQPQH
>TRBV6-1|NA
ASSERGTAYEQY
>TRBV4-1|NA
ASSLDVGYGYT
>TRBV11-2|NA
ASSLGSGGWDTEAF
>TRBV6-5|NA
ASSHRQGNTEAF